This T cell receptor beta chain was observed in a study of cytomegalovirus exposure and HLA in healthy donors. While unrecorded immune exposures were likely, the donors were nominally healthy when sampled. 60 Vbeta and 13 Jbeta primers were used in PCR. The method was immunoSEQ multiplex PCR; TCRdb's version includes in-frame clones alone and lacks a portion of them. Altogether 140,000 or so clones are present, almost 85% being singletons, with the ten largest covering approximately 9.7%. On this clone: Its antigen is unidentified.

Notes on the study in general: Later on, analysis showed that most CMV-associated TCR beta chains appeared to be HLA-restricted. In a later analysis, several top co-occurrence clusters appeared linked to parvovirus B19, influenza, CMV and Epstein-Barr virus.

The clonotype was recovered from a woman aged 55-70 years in good health and CMV-seropositive. The sequenced sample consisted of PBMCs.

The CDR3 DNA is TGCAGCGTTGTAGGGGAAGGGTACACTGAAGCTTTCTTT. This gives the protein CSVVGEGYTEAFF. V is TRBV29-1 and J is TRBJ1-1; D may be TRBD1 (5 bases). This CDR3 spans 13 amino acids. Germline V gene sequence: CDR1 SQVTM, CDR2 ANQGSEA. V was pared by 4 bases and J by 3 bases, with 12 bases between.